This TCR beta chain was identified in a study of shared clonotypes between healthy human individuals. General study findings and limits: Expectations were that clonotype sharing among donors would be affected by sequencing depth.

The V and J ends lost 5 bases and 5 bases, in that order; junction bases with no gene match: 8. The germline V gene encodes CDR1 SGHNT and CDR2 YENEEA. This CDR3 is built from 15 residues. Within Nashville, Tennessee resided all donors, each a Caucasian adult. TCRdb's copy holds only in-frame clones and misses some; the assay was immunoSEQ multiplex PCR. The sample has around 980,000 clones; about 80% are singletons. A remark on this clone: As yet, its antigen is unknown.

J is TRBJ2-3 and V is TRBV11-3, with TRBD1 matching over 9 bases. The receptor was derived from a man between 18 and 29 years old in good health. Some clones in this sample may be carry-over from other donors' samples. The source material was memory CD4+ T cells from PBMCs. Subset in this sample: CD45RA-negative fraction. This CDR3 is CASSPRPGQGDTQYF. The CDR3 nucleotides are TGTGCCAGCAGCCCTCGACCGGGACAGGGAGATACGCAGTATTTT.